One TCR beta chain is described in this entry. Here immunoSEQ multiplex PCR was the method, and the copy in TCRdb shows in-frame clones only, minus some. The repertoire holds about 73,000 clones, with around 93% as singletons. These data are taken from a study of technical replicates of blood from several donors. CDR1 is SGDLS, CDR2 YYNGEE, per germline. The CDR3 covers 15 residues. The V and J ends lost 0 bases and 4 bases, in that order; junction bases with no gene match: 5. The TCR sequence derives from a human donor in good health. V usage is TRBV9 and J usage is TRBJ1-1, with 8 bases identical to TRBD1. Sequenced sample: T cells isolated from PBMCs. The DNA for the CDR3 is TGTGCCAGCAGCGTAGGCACAGGGGGTGCCACTGAAGCTTTCTTT. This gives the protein CASSVGTGGATEAFF.